Included here is one T cell receptor beta chain sequence, with context. As yet, its antigen is unknown. This CDR3 spans 14 amino acids. Trimming shortened V by 3 bases and J by 6 bases, and 13 bases separated the two germline ends. CDR1 and CDR2 (germline): SNHLY, FYNNEI. Averaging about 100 mL, one heparinised blood draw was given by each donor. Sorted populations were all over 95% pure. This sample was taken from a study of beta chain features in type 1 diabetes. Study-level findings and limits: Diminished insertions and augmented deletions at VDJ junctions characterized type 1 diabetes patients. TCRB CDR3s were moderately but significantly shorter in Type 1 diabetes patients in all four CD4+ subsets. The question left open here concerned HLA type influencing TCRB rearrangement.

The isolated RNA, all of it, was reverse transcribed, so expressed TCRB transcripts were what got sequenced. Libraries were prepared by immunoSEQ multiplex PCR; TCRdb keeps only in-frame clonotypes and omits some of them. This table holds about 650,000 clones, 12% found once. The material sequenced was naive CD4+ T cells from blood. This TCR came from a young man with type 1 diabetes. The chain couples TRBV2 to TRBJ2-3, with D perhaps TRBD2 (6 bases). Written as DNA, the CDR3 is TGTGCCAGCAGTGAGACAACTAGCTGGGATACGCAGTATTTT. Translation gives CASSETTSWDTQYF.